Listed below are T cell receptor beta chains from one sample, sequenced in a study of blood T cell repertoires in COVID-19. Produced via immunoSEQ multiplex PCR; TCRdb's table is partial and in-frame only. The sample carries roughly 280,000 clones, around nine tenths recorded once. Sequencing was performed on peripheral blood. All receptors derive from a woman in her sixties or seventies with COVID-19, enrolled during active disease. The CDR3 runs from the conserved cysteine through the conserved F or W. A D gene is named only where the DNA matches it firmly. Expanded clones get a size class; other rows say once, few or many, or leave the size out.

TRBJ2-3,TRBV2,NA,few,TGTGCCAGCAGCGTAAATGGACTGGGATCAGATACGCAGTATTTT,CASSVNGLGSDTQYF
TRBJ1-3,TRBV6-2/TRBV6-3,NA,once,TGTGCCAGCAGTCCCTTCGCGTCCCCTGGAAACACCATATATTTT,CASSPFASPGNTIYF
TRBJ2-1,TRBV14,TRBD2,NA,TGTGCCAGCAGCCAGCGGGGGACTAGCGGGAGTCAGGGGCAGTTCTTC,CASSQRGTSGSQGQFF
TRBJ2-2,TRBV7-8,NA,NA,TGTGCCAGCAGTTCAGATCTAGCTCGAGGTCGTGGGGAGCTGTTTTTT,CASSSDLARGRGELFF
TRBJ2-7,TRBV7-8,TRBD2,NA,TGTGCCAGCAGCTTAGTTATAGCGGGGAGCTCCTACGAGCAGTACTTC,CASSLVIAGSSYEQYF
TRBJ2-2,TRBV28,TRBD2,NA,TGTGCCAGCAGTTTCGGGGGACTAGCGGGAGCCCGGGGCGGGGAGCTGTTTTTT,CASSFGGLAGARGGELFF
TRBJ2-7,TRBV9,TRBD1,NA,TGTGCCAGCAGCGTAGGGGGGACAGGGGTCTACGAGCAGTACTTC,CASSVGGTGVYEQYF
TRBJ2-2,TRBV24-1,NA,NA,TGTGCCACCAGTGAGTTGGGAGCGACCGGGGAGCTGTTTTTT,CATSELGATGELFF
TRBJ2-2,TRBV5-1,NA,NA,TGCGCCAGCAGCTCAGTCTGGGGGGTGAACACCGGGGAGCTGTTTTTT,CASSSVWGVNTGELFF
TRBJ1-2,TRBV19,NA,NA,TGTGCCAGTAGCAGGGGAGGGGTCTATGGCTACACCTTC,CASSRGGVYGYTF
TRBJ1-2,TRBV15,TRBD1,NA,TGTGCCACCAGCAGAGATCGTGGGACAGGGGATGGAGGCTACACCTTC,CATSRDRGTGDGGYTF
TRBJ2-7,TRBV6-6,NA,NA,TGTGCCAGCAGTTACCTGCAGGGGCAGTCCTACGAGCAGTACTTC,CASSYLQGQSYEQYF
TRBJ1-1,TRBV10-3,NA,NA,TGTGCCATCACCCCCTCGACAGGAACTCACACTGAAGCTTTCTTT,CAITPSTGTHTEAFF
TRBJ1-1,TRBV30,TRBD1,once,TGTGCCTGGAGTGTACTTGGCAGGGGGCTCCTCACTGAAGCTTTCTTT,CAWSVLGRGLLTEAFF
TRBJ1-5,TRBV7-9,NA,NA,TGTGCCAGCTCCACCACAGAGAATCAGCCCCAGCATTTT,CASSTTENQPQHF
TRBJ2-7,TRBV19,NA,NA,TGTGCCAGTAGTATACAACGGAGCCGGGAGCAGTACTTC,CASSIQRSREQYF
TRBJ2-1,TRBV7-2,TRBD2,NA,TGTGCCAGCAGCCCTGCGACTAGCGGGAGGTGGTACAATGAGCAGTTCTTC,CASSPATSGRWYNEQFF
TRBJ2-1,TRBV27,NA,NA,TGTGCCAGCAGTTTATTCACAGGGATCTACAATGAGCAGTTCTTC,CASSLFTGIYNEQFF
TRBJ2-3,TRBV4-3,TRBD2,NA,TGCGCCAGCAGCCAAGAGTTTGTTATTGGCCGAGGACTAGCGGGTGGCACAGATACGCAGTATTTT,CASSQEFVIGRGLAGGTDTQYF
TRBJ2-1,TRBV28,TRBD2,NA,TGTGCCAGCAGTTTATTAGCGGGAGTGTCTTACAATGAGCAGTTCTTC,CASSLLAGVSYNEQFF
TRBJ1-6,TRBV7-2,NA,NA,TGTGCCAGCAGCTTATCAGGATACGCTTCACCCCTCCACTTT,CASSLSGYASPLHF
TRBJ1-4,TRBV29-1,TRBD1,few,TGCAGCGCCAAGACAGGGAATGAAAAACTGTTTTTT,CSAKTGNEKLFF
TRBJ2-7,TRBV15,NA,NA,TGTGCCACCAGCAGAGATCCGCGGGACGCATACTCCTACGAGCAGTACTTC,CATSRDPRDAYSYEQYF
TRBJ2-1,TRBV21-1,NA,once,TGTGCCAGCAGCAAAAGGCTAGCGGGATATGGACTGAGCTCCTACAATGAGCAGTTCTTC,CASSKRLAGYGLSSYNEQFF